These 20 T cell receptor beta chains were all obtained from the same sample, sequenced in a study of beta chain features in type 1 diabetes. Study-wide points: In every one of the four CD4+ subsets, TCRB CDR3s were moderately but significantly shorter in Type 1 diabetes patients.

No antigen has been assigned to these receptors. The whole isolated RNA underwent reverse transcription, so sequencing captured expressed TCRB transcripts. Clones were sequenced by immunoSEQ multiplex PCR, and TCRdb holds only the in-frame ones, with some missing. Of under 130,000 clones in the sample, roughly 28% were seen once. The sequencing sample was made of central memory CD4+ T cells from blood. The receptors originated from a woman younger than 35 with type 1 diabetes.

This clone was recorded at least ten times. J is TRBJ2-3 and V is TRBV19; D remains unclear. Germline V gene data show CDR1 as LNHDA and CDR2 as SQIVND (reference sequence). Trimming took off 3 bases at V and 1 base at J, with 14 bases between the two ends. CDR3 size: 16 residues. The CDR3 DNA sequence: TGTGCCAGTAGTATGTCACAGTTGGTCCGCACAGATACGCAGTATTTT. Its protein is CASSMSQLVRTDTQYF. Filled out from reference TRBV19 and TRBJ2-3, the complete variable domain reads DGGITQSPKYLFRKEGQNVTLSCEQNLNHDAMYWYRQDPGQGLRLIYYSQIVNDFQKGDIAEGYSVSREKKESFPLTVTSAQKNPTAFYLCASSMSQLVRTDTQYFGPGTRLTVL.

The CDR3 bases are TGTGCCAGCAGAGGGACTAGCGGGAGCTCGCGGCAGTACGTC. Translating it yields CASRGTSGSSRQYV. This chain uses TRBV6-5 with TRBJ2-7; 14 nucleotides match TRBD2. Trimming cost V 6 bases and J 9 bases; bases outside gene matches: 7. The length of the CDR3 is 14 residues. Germline V lookup: CDR1 MNHEY, CDR2 SVGAGI.

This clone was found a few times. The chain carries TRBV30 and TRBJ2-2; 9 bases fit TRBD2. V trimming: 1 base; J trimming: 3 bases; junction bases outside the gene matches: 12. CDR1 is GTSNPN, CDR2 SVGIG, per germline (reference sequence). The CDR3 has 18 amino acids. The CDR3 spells CAWSGGLAVRAYTGELFF. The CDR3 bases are TGTGCCTGGAGTGGGGGACTAGCTGTCCGGGCGTACACCGGGGAGCTGTTTTTT.

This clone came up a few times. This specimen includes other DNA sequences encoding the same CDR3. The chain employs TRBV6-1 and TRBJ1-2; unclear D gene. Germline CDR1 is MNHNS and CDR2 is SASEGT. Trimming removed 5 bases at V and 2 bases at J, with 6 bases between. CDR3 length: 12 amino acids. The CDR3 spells CASSQANYGYTF. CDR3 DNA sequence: TGTGCCAGCAGTCAGGCCAACTATGGCTACACCTTC.

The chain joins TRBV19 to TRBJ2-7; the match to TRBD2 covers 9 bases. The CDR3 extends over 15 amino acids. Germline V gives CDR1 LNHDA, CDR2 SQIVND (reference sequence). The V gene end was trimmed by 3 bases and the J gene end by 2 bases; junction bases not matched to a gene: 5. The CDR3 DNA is TGTGCCAGTAGTATGAGGCGGGAGGGAACCTACGAGCAGTACTTC. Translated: CASSMRREGTYEQYF. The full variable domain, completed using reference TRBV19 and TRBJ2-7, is DGGITQSPKYLFRKEGQNVTLSCEQNLNHDAMYWYRQDPGQGLRLIYYSQIVNDFQKGDIAEGYSVSREKKESFPLTVTSAQKNPTAFYLCASSMRREGTYEQYFGPGTRLTVT.

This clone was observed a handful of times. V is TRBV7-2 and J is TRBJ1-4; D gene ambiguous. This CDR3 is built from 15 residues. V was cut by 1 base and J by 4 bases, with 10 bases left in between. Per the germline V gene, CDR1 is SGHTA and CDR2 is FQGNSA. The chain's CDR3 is CASSLGRSHNEKLFF. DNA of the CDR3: TGTGCCAGCAGCTTAGGCAGGTCCCATAATGAAAAACTGTTTTTT.

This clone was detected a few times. The CDR3 nucleotides are TGCACCAGCAGCCAAGGAACTAAAACTAGCGGGAGATGGTACGAGCAGTACTTC. Its protein product is CTSSQGTKTSGRWYEQYF. The chain carries TRBV1 and TRBJ2-7; the D segment call TRBD2 is taken from the table without a DNA check. TRBV1 is described as a pseudogene. The CDR3 spans 18 residues.

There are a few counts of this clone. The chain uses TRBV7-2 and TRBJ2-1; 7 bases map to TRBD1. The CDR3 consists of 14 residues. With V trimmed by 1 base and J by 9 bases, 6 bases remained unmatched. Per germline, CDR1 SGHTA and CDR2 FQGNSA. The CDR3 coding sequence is TGTGCCAGCAGCTTAGGACAGGGTTTTGGTGAGCAGTTCTTC. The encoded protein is CASSLGQGFGEQFF.

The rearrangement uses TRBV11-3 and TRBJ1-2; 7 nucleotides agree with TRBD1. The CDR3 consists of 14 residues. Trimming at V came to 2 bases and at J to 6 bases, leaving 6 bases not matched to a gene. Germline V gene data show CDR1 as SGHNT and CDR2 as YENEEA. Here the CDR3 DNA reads TGTGCCAGCAGCTTATTCACCAGGGGGGATGGCTACACCTTC. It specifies CASSLFTRGDGYTF.

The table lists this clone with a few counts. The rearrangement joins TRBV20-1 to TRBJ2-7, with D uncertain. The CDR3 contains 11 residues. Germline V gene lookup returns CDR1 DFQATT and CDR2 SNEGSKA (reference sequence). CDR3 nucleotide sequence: TGCAGCCCTACCGGCGGCAACGAGCAGTACTTC. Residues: CSPTGGNEQYF.

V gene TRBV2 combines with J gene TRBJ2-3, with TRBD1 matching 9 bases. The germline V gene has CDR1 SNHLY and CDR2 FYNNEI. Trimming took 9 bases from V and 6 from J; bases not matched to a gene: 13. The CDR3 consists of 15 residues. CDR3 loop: CASDFSGQGFDTQYF. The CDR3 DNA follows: TGTGCCAGTGACTTCTCGGGACAGGGATTCGATACGCAGTATTTT.

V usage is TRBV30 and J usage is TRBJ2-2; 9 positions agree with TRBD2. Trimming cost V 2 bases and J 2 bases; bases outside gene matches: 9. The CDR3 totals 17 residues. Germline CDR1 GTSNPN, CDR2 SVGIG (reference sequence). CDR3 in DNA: TGTGCCTGGAGTAGATTGGCGGGAGGGAGAAACACCGGGGAGCTGTTTTTT. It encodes CAWSRLAGGRNTGELFF.

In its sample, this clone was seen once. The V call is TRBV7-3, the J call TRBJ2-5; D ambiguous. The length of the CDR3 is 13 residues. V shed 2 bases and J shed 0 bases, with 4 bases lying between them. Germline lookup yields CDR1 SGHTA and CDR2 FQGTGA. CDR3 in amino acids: CASSLEDQETQYF. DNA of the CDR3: TGTGCCAGCAGCTTAGAGGACCAAGAGACCCAGTACTTC.

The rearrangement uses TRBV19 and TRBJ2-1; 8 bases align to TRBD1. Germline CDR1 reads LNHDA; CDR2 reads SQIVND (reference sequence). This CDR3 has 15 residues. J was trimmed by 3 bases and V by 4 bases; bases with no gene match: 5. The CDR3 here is CASSTQGAYYNEQFF. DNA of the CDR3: TGTGCCAGTAGTACCCAGGGGGCGTACTACAATGAGCAGTTCTTC.

CDR3 in amino acids: CASRTGTSGYEQYF. The CDR3 DNA reads as TGTGCCAGCAGAACCGGGACTAGCGGCTACGAGCAGTACTTC. The chain carries TRBV28 and TRBJ2-7; 11 bases are a match to TRBD2. The CDR3 loop spans 14 amino acids. CDR1 and CDR2 from the germline V gene are MDHEN and SYDVKM. V lost 6 bases, J lost 3 bases, and 4 bases stayed unmatched. Combining the CDR3 with reference TRBV28 and TRBJ2-7 gives the whole variable domain DVKVTQSSRYLVKRTGEKVFLECVQDMDHENMFWYRQDPGLGLRLIYFSYDVKMKEKGDIPEGYSVSREKKERFSLILESASTNQTSMYLCASRTGTSGYEQYFGPGTRLTVT.

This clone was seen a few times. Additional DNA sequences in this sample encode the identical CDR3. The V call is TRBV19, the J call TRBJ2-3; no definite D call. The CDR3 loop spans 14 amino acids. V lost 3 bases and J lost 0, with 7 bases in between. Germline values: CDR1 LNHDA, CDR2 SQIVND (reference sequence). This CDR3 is CASSMSTSTDTQYF. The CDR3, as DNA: TGTGCCAGTAGTATGAGCACCAGCACAGATACGCAGTATTTT.

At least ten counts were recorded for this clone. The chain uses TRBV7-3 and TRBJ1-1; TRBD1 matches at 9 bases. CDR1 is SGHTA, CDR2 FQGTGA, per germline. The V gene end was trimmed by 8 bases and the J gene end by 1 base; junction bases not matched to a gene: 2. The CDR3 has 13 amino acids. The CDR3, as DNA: TGTGCCAGCGGACAGGGGCCGAACACTGAAGCTTTCTTT. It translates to CASGQGPNTEAFF.

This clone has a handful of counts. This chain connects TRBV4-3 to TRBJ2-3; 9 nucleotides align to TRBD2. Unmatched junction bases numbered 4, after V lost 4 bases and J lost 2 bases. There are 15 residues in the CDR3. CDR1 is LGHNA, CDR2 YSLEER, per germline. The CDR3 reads CASSRTSGYTDTQYF. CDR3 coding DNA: TGCGCCAGCAGCCGTACTAGCGGGTACACAGATACGCAGTATTTT.

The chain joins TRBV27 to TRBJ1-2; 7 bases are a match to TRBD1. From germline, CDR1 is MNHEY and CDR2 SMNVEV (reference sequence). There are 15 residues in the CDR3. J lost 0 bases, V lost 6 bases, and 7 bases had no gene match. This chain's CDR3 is CASSYLGQPNYGYTF. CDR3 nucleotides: TGTGCCAGCAGCTACTTGGGACAGCCTAACTATGGCTACACCTTC.

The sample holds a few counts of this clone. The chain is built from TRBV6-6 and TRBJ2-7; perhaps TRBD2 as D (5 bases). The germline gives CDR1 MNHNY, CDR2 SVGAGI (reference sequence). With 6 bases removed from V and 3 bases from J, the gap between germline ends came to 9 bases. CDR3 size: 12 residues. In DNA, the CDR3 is TGTGCCAGCAGCCATGAGGGCTACGAGCAGTACTTC. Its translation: CASSHEGYEQYF.